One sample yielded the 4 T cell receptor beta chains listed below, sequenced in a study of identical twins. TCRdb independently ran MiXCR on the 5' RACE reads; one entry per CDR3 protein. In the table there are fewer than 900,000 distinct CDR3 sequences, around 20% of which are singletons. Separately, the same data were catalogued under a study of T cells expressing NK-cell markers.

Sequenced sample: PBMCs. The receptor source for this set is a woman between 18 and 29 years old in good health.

The CDR3 here is CASSDLADTNTGELFF. The CDR3 region has the DNA TGTGCCAGCAGTGATTTAGCGGACACGAACACCGGGGAGCTGTTTTTT. The V call is TRBV2, the J call TRBJ2-2, with D perhaps TRBD2 (6 bases). V shed 3 bases and J shed 0 bases, with 11 bases lying between them. This CDR3 has 16 residues. Looked up from germline, CDR1 is SNHLY and CDR2 is FYNNEI.

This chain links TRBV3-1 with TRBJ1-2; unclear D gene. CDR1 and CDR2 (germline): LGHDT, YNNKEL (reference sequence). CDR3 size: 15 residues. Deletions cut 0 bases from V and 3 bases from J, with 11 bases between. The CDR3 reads CASSQDLGTDYGYTF. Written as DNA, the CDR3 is TGTGCCAGCAGCCAAGATCTAGGCACCGACTATGGCTACACCTTC.

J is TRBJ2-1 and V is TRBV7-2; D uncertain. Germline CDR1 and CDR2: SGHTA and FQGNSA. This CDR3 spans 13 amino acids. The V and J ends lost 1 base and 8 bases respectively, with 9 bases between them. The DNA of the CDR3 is TGTGCCAGCAGCTTAGAGGTGGAGCATGAGCAGTTCTTC. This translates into CASSLEVEHEQFF.

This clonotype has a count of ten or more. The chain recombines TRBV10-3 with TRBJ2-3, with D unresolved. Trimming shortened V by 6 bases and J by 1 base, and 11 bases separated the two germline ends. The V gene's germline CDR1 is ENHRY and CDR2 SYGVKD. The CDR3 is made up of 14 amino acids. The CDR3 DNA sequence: TGTGCCATCAGAGAGAACCTTGGCACAGATACGCAGTATTTT. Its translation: CAIRENLGTDTQYF.